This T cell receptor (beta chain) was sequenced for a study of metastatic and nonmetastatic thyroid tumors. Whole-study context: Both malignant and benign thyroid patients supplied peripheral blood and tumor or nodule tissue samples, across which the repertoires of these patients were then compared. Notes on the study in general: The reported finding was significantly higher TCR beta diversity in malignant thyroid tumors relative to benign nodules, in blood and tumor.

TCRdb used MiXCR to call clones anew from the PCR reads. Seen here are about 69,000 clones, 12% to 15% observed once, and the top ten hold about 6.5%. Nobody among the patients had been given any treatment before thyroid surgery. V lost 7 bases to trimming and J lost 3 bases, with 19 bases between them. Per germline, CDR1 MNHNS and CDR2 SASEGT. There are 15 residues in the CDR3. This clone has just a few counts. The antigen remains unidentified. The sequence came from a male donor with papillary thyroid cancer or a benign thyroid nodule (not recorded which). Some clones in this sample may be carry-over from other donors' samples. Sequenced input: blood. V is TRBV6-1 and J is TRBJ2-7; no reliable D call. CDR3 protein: CASIYGQEPCYEQYV. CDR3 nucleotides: TGTGCCAGCATTTATGGGCAGGAGCCATGCTACGAGCAGTACGTC.